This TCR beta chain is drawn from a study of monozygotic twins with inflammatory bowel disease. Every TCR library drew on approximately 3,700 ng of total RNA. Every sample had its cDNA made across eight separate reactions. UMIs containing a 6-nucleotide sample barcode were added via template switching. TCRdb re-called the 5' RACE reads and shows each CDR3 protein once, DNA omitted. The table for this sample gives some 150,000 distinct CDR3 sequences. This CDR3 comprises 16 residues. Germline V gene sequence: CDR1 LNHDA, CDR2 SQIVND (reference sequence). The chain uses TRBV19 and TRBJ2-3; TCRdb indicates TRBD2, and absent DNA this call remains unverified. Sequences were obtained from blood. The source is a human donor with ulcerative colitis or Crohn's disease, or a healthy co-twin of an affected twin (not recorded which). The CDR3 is CASSIQTSGSTDTQYF. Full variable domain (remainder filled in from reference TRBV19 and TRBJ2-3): DGGITQSPKYLFRKEGQNVTLSCEQNLNHDAMYWYRQDPGQGLRLIYYSQIVNDFQKGDIAEGYSVSREKKESFPLTVTSAQKNPTAFYLCASSIQTSGSTDTQYFGPGTRLTVL.